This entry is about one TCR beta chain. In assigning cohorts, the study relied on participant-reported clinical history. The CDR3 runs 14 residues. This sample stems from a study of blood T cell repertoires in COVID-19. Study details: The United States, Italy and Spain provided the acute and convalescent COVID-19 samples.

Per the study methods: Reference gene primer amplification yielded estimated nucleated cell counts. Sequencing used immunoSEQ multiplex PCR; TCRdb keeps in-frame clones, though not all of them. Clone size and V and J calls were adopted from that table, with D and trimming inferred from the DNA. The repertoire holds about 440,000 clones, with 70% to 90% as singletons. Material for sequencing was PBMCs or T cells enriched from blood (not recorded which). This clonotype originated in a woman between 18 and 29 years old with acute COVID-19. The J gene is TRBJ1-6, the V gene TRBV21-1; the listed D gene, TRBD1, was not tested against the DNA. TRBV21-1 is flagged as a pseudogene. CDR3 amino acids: CASSRTGYNSPLHF. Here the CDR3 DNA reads TGTGCCAGCAGCCGGACAGGTTACAATTCACCCCTCCACTTT.